This entry lists 16 T cell receptor beta chains sequenced from one sample in a study of control samples from healthy donors and cancer patients. The table came from immunoSEQ multiplex PCR; TCRdb's copy has only in-frame clones and leaves some out. This repertoire shows around 30,000 clones, 86% found once; its top ten account for about 1.6%. Source material: PBMCs. These receptors were obtained from a middle-aged woman with lung cancer.

This sequence joins TRBV12-3 or TRBV12-4 and TRBJ1-5; D gene unclear. The CDR3 is 13 amino acids. V shed 3 bases and J shed 4 bases, with 7 bases lying between them. CDR3 DNA sequence: TGTGCCAGCAGTTTGACGCCGAATCAGCCCCAGCATTTT. Translated: CASSLTPNQPQHF.

This clone showed up just a few times. The CDR3 DNA reads as TGTGCCAGCAGGGACAGGGAGGTGATCGGTGAAAAACTGTTTTTT. It codes for CASRDREVIGEKLFF. V and J are TRBV2 and TRBJ1-4; the match to TRBD1 covers 8 bases. The J segment lost 7 bases and the V segment lost 6 bases, leaving 10 bases of the junction unmatched. This CDR3 is built from 15 residues. Germline values: CDR1 SNHLY, CDR2 FYNNEI.

V and J are TRBV18 and TRBJ1-1; 7 positions match TRBD1. The CDR3 has 14 residues. Trimming removed 6 bases from V and 3 bases from J; junction bases left unmatched: 7. Per germline, CDR1 KGHSH and CDR2 LQKENI. The CDR3 loop reads CASSKSGTDTEAFF. The CDR3 bases are TGTGCCAGCTCGAAGTCCGGGACAGACACTGAAGCTTTCTTT.

This sequence joins TRBV19 and TRBJ2-1; no clear D gene. The CDR3 has 15 amino acids. The germline gives CDR1 LNHDA, CDR2 SQIVND (reference sequence). The V end was cut by 3 bases, the J end by 7 bases, with 16 bases between. CDR3 DNA: TGTGCCAGTAGTATCTTCGGCCCGACCGGGAATGAGCAGTTCTTC. Amino acid sequence: CASSIFGPTGNEQFF.

The chain links TRBV27 to TRBJ1-5; D unclear. CDR3 length: 17 amino acids. CDR1 is MNHEY, CDR2 SMNVEV, per germline (reference sequence). V was clipped by 4 bases and J by 2 bases, with 18 bases between them. The CDR3 loop is CASSSSLDARGNQPQHF. The CDR3 DNA sequence: TGTGCCAGCAGTTCGAGCCTTGATGCTCGGGGCAATCAGCCCCAGCATTTT.

This clone was counted a few times. This sequence joins TRBV7-8 and TRBJ1-2; weak D call: TRBD1 (5 bases). Looked up from germline, CDR1 is SGHVS and CDR2 is FQNEAQ. V lost 5 bases, J lost 4 bases, and 11 bases lay in between. This CDR3 has 13 residues. The DNA of the CDR3 is TGTGCCAGCAGCATGGGACTGGGCTATGGCTACACCTTC. Its translation is CASSMGLGYGYTF.

The J gene is TRBJ2-3, the V gene TRBV5-1; D ambiguous. V was trimmed by 0 bases and J by 0 bases, leaving 11 bases between them. There are 16 residues in the CDR3. Germline assignment: CDR1 SGHRS and CDR2 YFSETQ. The CDR3 DNA is TGCGCCAGCAGCTTGGAGGGTATAGGGAGCACAGATACGCAGTATTTT. It codes for CASSLEGIGSTDTQYF.

The V call is TRBV27, the J call TRBJ2-2; D unclear. Germline V CDR1 and CDR2: MNHEY, SMNVEV (reference sequence). The V gene lost 5 bases and the J gene lost 5 bases, with 9 bases spanning the gap. The CDR3 has 13 amino acids. The CDR3 sequence: CASSVLRTGELFF. DNA of the CDR3: TGTGCCAGCAGTGTACTTCGTACCGGGGAGCTGTTTTTT.

This rearrangement joins TRBV19 to TRBJ2-7; 10 nucleotides line up with TRBD1. The CDR3 runs to 14 residues. Germline CDR1 is LNHDA and CDR2 is SQIVND (reference sequence). The ends lost 5 bases at V and 5 bases at J; junction bases unmatched: 6. In nucleotides, the CDR3 is TGTGCCAGTAGTGTGGGGACAGGGGCCCACGAGCAGTACTTC. The encoded protein is CASSVGTGAHEQYF.

The gene calls are TRBV3-1 (or the pseudogene TRBV3-2) and TRBJ1-3, with 7 bases lining up with TRBD1. This CDR3 has 18 residues. CDR1 is LGHDT, CDR2 YNNKEL, per germline (reference sequence). V lost 4 bases to trimming and J lost 0 bases; unmatched junction nucleotides: 12. Here the CDR3 reads CASSPRPHRQGSGNTIYF. Here the CDR3 DNA reads TGTGCCAGCAGCCCCCGACCCCACAGACAGGGCTCTGGAAACACCATATATTTT.

The genes are TRBV5-1 and TRBJ1-4; unclear D gene. The germline V gene has CDR1 SGHRS and CDR2 YFSETQ. Between the trimmed V and J ends, which lost 0 bases and 4 bases, there was a span of 7 bases. This CDR3 is built from 14 residues. As DNA, the CDR3 is TGCGCCAGCAGCTTGGGCGCCGTTAATGAAAAACTGTTTTTT. It yields the protein CASSLGAVNEKLFF.

V usage is TRBV9 and J usage is TRBJ2-5; either TRBD1 or TRBD2 may fit D (6 bases each). Deletions cut 4 bases from V and 2 bases from J, with 9 bases between. CDR3 size: 13 residues. Per germline, CDR1 SGDLS and CDR2 YYNGEE. The DNA of the CDR3 is TGTGCCAGCAGCCCGGGGGCACAAGAGACCCAGTACTTC. Translating gives CASSPGAQETQYF.

The chain links TRBV6-4 to TRBJ2-3; D may be TRBD1 or TRBD2 (5 bases each). Germline assignment: CDR1 MRHNA and CDR2 SNTAGT. V was pared by 3 bases and J by 1 base, with 5 bases between. The CDR3 is 13 amino acids. The CDR3 reads CASSEGGTDTQYF. The DNA for the CDR3 is TGTGCCAGCAGTGAGGGGGGCACAGATACGCAGTATTTT.

The CDR3 spells CASKGGKAQPQHF. As DNA, the CDR3 is TGTGCCAGCAAAGGGGGGAAGGCTCAGCCCCAGCATTTT. The V call is TRBV6-5, the J call TRBJ1-5, with D possibly being TRBD1 (6 bases). CDR1 and CDR2 from the germline V gene are MNHEY and SVGAGI. This CDR3 spans 13 amino acids. Trimming took 7 bases from V and 6 from J, leaving 13 bases between them.

About this clone itself: This specimen includes other DNA sequences encoding the same CDR3. V is TRBV19 and J is TRBJ2-6; D is perhaps TRBD1 (7 bases). V was shortened by 3 bases and J by 0 bases, with 12 bases between the two germline ends. CDR1 and CDR2 (germline): LNHDA, SQIVND (reference sequence). The CDR3 sequence is 17 residues long. In DNA, the CDR3 is TGTGCCAGTAGTATCCAGGGGGGCAGCTCTGGGGCCAACGTCCTGACTTTC. Translating it yields CASSIQGGSSGANVLTF.

This chain joins TRBV6-1 and TRBJ1-6, with D tentatively TRBD1 (5 bases). This CDR3 has 15 amino acids. V gave up 0 bases and J gave up 10 bases, with 13 bases separating them. Looked up from germline, CDR1 is MNHNS and CDR2 is SASEGT. CDR3 sequence reads: CASSEAWQGGSPLHF. The CDR3 nucleotides read TGTGCCAGCAGTGAAGCGTGGCAGGGAGGCTCACCCCTCCACTTT.